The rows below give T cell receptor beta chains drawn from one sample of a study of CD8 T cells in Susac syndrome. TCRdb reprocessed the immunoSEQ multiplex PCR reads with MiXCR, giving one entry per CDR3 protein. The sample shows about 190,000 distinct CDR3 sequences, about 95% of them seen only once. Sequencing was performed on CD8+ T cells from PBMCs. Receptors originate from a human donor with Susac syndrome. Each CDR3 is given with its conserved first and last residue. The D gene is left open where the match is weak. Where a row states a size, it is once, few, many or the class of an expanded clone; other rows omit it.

CASSLAQGGEQYF | TGTGCCAGCAGCTTAGCGCAGGGGGGCGAGCAGTACTTC | NA | TRBJ2-7 | NA | TRBV7-9
CASSLPGQGATGELFF | TGTGCCAGCAGCTTACCGGGACAGGGGGCCACCGGGGAGCTGTTTTTT | TRBD1 | TRBJ2-2 | NA | TRBV7-3
CASSLGLDRGRDGYTF | TGTGCCAGCAGCTTAGGCCTTGACAGGGGGCGGGATGGCTACACCTTC | TRBD1 | TRBJ1-2 | NA | TRBV13
CASSQAATDLYGYTF | TGCGCCAGCAGCCAAGCGGCGACAGACTTATATGGCTACACCTTC | NA | TRBJ1-2 | NA | TRBV4-1
CASSSQSSNRLGYTF | TGTGCCAGCAGCTCCCAATCAAGTAATCGTCTCGGCTACACCTTC | NA | TRBJ1-2 | NA | TRBV5-6
CASSLRLGNIQYF | TGTGCCAGCAGTTTAAGACTAGGGAACATTCAGTACTTC | NA | TRBJ2-4 | NA | TRBV12-3/TRBV12-4
CASSFPPIDIQYF | TGTGCCAGCAGCTTCCCTCCTATCGACATTCAGTACTTC | NA | TRBJ2-4 | NA | TRBV11-2
CASSITGGGYTF | TGTGCCAGCAGCATTACAGGGGGGGGCTACACCTTC | TRBD1 | TRBJ1-2 | once | TRBV9
CASTPGGYNEQFF | TGTGCCAGTACACCTGGGGGCTACAATGAGCAGTTCTTC | NA | TRBJ2-1 | NA | TRBV9
CASSEVSETYEQYF | TGTGCCAGCAGTGAAGTCTCAGAGACCTACGAGCAGTACTTC | NA | TRBJ2-7 | NA | TRBV25-1
CASRLAVPSGQSAAYEQYF | TGTGCAAGTCGCTTAGCGGTTCCATCAGGACAATCTGCGGCCTACGAGCAGTACTTC | NA | TRBJ2-7 | NA | TRBV12-2
CASRGTGVGYTF | TGTGCCTCCCGCGGTACAGGGGTTGGCTACACCTTC | TRBD1 | TRBJ1-2 | NA | TRBV27
CSVRVGGEQYF | TGCAGCGTCCGGGTTGGGGGCGAGCAGTACTTC | NA | TRBJ2-7 | NA | TRBV29-1
CAITRDGDYEQYF | TGTGCCATCACCCGGGACGGAGACTACGAGCAGTACTTC | NA | TRBJ2-7 | NA | TRBV10-3
CASSHSGGASDTQYF | TGTGCCAGCAGCCATAGCGGGGGGGCATCAGATACGCAGTATTTT | TRBD2 | TRBJ2-3 | NA | TRBV13
CASSLEVTNEKLFF | TGCGCCAGCAGCTTGGAGGTTACTAATGAAAAACTGTTTTTT | NA | TRBJ1-4 | NA | TRBV5-1
CASSRPRTGGENIQYF | TGTGCCAGCAGCCGACCCCGGACAGGGGGTGAAAACATTCAGTACTTC | TRBD1 | TRBJ2-4 | once | TRBV7-2
CASSFSGHSSYEQYF | TGTGCCAGCAGCTTCTCGGGACACAGCTCCTACGAGCAGTACTTC | NA | TRBJ2-7 | NA | TRBV5-4
CASSFSGLEVPDYGYTF | TGCGCCAGCAGCTTCTCAGGTCTTGAAGTGCCAGACTATGGCTACACCTTC | NA | TRBJ1-2 | NA | TRBV5-1
CASMEGADEKLFF | TGTGCCAGCATGGAGGGGGCAGATGAAAAACTGTTTTTT | TRBD1 | TRBJ1-4 | NA | TRBV5-6
CASSQGQAKQPQHF | TGTGCCAGCAGCCAGGGACAGGCCAAACAGCCCCAGCATTTT | TRBD1 | TRBJ1-5 | NA | TRBV5-6
CASSYSSGTVNTEAFF | TGTGCCAGCAGTTACTCGTCCGGGACAGTGAACACTGAAGCTTTCTTT | TRBD1 | TRBJ1-1 | NA | TRBV6-2/TRBV6-3
CSKQAYEQYF | TGCAGCAAACAAGCCTACGAGCAGTACTTC | NA | TRBJ2-7 | once | TRBV29-1
CASSLVWGGLAEAFF | TGTGCCAGCAGCTTAGTTTGGGGGGGGTTGGCTGAAGCTTTCTTT | NA | TRBJ1-1 | NA | TRBV7-9
CASSPPTSYNEQFF | TGTGCCAGCAGCCCCCCGACTTCCTACAATGAGCAGTTCTTC | NA | TRBJ2-1 | NA | TRBV3-1
CASSLTLGVSYNEQFF | TGTGCCAGCAGCTTAACGTTGGGGGTCTCCTACAATGAGCAGTTCTTC | NA | TRBJ2-1 | NA | TRBV7-3
CSARLGSGRAGSYEQYF | TGCAGTGCTAGGTTGGGTAGCGGGAGGGCCGGATCCTACGAGCAGTACTTC | TRBD2 | TRBJ2-7 | once | TRBV20-1
CASSRQEGTANYNEQFF | TGCGCCAGCAGCCGCCAGGAAGGGACAGCAAACTACAATGAGCAGTTCTTC | TRBD1 | TRBJ2-1 | NA | TRBV4-1
CAISGGQEQFF | TGTGCCATCAGTGGGGGGCAAGAGCAGTTCTTC | NA | TRBJ2-1 | NA | TRBV10-3
CASATPGVFDEQFF | TGTGCCAGCGCGACCCCAGGGGTCTTCGATGAGCAGTTCTTC | NA | TRBJ2-1 | NA | TRBV3-1
CASTDRGHQETQYF | TGTGCCAGCACGGACAGGGGGCATCAAGAGACCCAGTACTTC | TRBD1 | TRBJ2-5 | NA | TRBV27
CASSQDAGRETYNEQFF | TGTGCCAGCAGCCAAGATGCGGGGCGGGAGACCTACAATGAGCAGTTCTTC | TRBD2 | TRBJ2-1 | NA | TRBV4-2
CASSQVASPQEQYF | TGCGCCAGCAGCCAAGTGGCCAGCCCACAGGAGCAGTACTTC | NA | TRBJ2-7 | NA | TRBV4-1
CSARGEEFYEQYF | TGCAGTGCTAGAGGGGAGGAGTTCTACGAGCAGTACTTC | NA | TRBJ2-7 | NA | TRBV20-1
CASSPLIGHNEQFF | TGTGCCAGCAGCCCTTTAATCGGGCACAATGAGCAGTTCTTC | NA | TRBJ2-1 | NA | TRBV5-4
CASSGPGLSSYNEQFF | TGTGCCAGCAGCGGGCCCGGACTTAGCTCCTACAATGAGCAGTTCTTC | NA | TRBJ2-1 | NA | TRBV5-6
CSVDRGFPGYYNEQFF | TGCAGCGTTGACAGGGGATTTCCTGGTTACTACAATGAGCAGTTCTTC | NA | TRBJ2-1 | NA | TRBV29-1
CSASVRVNTEAFF | TGCAGTGCTAGCGTCAGAGTGAACACTGAAGCTTTCTTT | NA | TRBJ1-1 | NA | TRBV20-1
CASRKTSGGPYNEQFF | TGTGCCAGCAGGAAGACTAGCGGGGGCCCCTACAATGAGCAGTTCTTC | TRBD2 | TRBJ2-1 | NA | TRBV6-1
CASRRTSGQETQYF | TGTGCCAGCAGGCGGACTAGCGGCCAAGAGACCCAGTACTTC | TRBD2 | TRBJ2-5 | NA | TRBV7-9
CASSPNPGEDYGYTF | TGTGCCAGCAGCCCCAACCCAGGGGAGGACTATGGCTACACCTTC | NA | TRBJ1-2 | once | TRBV5-6
CASSLVSSGRDEQYF | TGTGCCAGCAGTTTAGTTTCTAGCGGGAGGGACGAGCAGTACTTC | TRBD2 | TRBJ2-7 | NA | TRBV12-3/TRBV12-4
CASSPLEGINEQYF | TGTGCCAGCAGCCCTTTAGAAGGAATCAACGAGCAGTACTTC | NA | TRBJ2-7 | NA | TRBV28
CASSQREHTGELFF | TGTGCCAGCAGTCAGCGGGAGCACACCGGGGAGCTGTTTTTT | TRBD2 | TRBJ2-2 | NA | TRBV6-5
CASSARDISYNEQFF | TGTGCCAGCAGCGCCCGGGACATCTCCTACAATGAGCAGTTCTTC | NA | TRBJ2-1 | NA | TRBV11-2
CASSLDSLNEKLFF | TGTGCCAGCAGCTTGGACAGCCTCAATGAAAAACTGTTTTTT | NA | TRBJ1-4 | NA | TRBV5-4
CASSVEEGNYGYTF | TGTGCCAGCAGCGTAGAGGAGGGTAACTATGGCTACACCTTC | NA | TRBJ1-2 | NA | TRBV9
CASSRSGESDTQYF | TGTGCCAGCTCTCGATCGGGGGAATCAGATACGCAGTATTTT | NA | TRBJ2-3 | NA | TRBV18
CASSQAASGTQETQYF | TGCGCCAGCAGCCAAGCGGCTAGCGGAACCCAAGAGACCCAGTACTTC | TRBD2 | TRBJ2-5 | NA | TRBV4-1
CSAEQGVADYGYTF | TGCAGCGCTGAACAGGGGGTAGCCGACTATGGCTACACCTTC | TRBD1 | TRBJ1-2 | NA | TRBV29-1